The sequence of this T cell receptor beta chain was determined in a study of blood T cell repertoires in COVID-19. The wider study: The origin of the acute and convalescent COVID-19 samples was the United States, Italy and Spain. Sources were T cells, B-cell-depleted T cells, or PBMCs; the material itself was cDNA or gDNA.

As originally analysed: Using reference gene primer amplification, nucleated cell counts were estimated. Generated by immunoSEQ multiplex PCR, the TCRdb table keeps only in-frame clones and is missing some. V and J calls and clone size are as listed in that table; D and trimming were resolved from the DNA. The sample lists about 250,000 clones, approximately 90% occurring once. The CDR3 consists of 15 residues. Unmatched junction bases numbered 6, after V lost 0 bases and J lost 6 bases. Germline CDR1 reads MNHNS; CDR2 reads SASEGT. The sequence was obtained from a man aged 25 to 40 with acute or convalescent COVID-19. The sequenced sample was peripheral blood. This chain uses TRBV6-1 with TRBJ1-2; TRBD1 agrees at 8 bases. The chain's CDR3 is CASSEAARGQDGYTF. The CDR3 coding sequence is TGTGCCAGCAGTGAAGCGGCCAGGGGGCAGGATGGCTACACCTTC.